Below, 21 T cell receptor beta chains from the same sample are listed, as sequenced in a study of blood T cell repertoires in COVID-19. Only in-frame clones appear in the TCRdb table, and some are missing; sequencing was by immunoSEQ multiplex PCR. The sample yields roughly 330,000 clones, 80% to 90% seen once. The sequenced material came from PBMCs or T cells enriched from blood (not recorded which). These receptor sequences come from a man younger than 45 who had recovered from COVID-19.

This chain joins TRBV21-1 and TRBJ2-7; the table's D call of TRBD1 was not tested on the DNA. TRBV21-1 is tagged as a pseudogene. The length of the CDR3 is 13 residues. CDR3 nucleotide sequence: TGTGCCAACGAAAGGGGTCCCTCCTACGAGCAGTACTTC. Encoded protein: CANERGPSYEQYF.

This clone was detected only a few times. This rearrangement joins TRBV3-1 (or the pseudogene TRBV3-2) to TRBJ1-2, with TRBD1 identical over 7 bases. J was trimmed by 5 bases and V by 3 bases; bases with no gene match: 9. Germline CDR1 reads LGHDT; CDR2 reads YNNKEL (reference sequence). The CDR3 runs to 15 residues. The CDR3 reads CASSQSLGQSYGYTF. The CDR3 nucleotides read TGTGCCAGCAGCCAGAGTCTGGGACAGTCGTATGGCTACACCTTC.

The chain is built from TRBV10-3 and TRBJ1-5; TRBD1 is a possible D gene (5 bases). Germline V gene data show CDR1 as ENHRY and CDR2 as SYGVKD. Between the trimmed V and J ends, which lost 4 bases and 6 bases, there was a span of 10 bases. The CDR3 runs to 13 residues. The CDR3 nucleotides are TGTGCCATCAGTGGGCCAGGGATTCAGCCCCAGCATTTT. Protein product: CAISGPGIQPQHF.

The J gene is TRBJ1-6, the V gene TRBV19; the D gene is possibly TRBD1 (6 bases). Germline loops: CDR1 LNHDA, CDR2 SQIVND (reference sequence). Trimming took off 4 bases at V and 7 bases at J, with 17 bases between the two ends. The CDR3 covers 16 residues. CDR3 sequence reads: CASSRPIQGRNSPLHF. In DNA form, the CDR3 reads TGTGCCAGTAGTAGGCCTATACAGGGAAGAAATTCACCCCTCCACTTT.

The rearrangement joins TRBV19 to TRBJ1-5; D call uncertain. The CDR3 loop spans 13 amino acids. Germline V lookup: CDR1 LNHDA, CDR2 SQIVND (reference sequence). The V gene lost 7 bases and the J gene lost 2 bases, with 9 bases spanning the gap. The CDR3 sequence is CASNIGGNQPQHF. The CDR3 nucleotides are TGTGCCAGTAATATCGGGGGCAATCAGCCCCAGCATTTT.

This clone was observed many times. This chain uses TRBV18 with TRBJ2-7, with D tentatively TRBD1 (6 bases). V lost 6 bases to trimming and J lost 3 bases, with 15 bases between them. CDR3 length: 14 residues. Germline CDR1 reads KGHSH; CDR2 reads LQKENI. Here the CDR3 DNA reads TGTGCCAGCTCCCCCGCAGGGGATATCTACGAGCAGTACTTC. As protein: CASSPAGDIYEQYF.

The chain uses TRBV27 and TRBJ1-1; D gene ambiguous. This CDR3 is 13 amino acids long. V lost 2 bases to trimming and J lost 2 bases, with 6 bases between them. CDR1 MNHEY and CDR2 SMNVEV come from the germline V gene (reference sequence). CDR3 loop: CASSLEGNTEAFF. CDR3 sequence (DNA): TGTGCCAGCAGTTTAGAGGGTAACACTGAAGCTTTCTTT.

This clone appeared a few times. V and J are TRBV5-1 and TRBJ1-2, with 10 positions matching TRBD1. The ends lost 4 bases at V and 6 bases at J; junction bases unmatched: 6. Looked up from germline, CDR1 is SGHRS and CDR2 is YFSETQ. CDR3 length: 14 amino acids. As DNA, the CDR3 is TGCGCCAGCAGCGCGGGACAGGGGAGAAATGGCTACACCTTC. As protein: CASSAGQGRNGYTF.

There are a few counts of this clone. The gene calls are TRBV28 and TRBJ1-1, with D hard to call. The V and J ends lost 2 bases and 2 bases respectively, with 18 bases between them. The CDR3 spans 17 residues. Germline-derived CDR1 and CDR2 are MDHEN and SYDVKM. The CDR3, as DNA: TGTGCCAGCAGTTTAGCGAGGGTATCGTCCGGAAACACTGAAGCTTTCTTT. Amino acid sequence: CASSLARVSSGNTEAFF.

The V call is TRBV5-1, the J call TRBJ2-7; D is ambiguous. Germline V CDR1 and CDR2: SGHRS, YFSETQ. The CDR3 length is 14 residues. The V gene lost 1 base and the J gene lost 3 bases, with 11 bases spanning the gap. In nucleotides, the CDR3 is TGCGCCAGCAGCTTGCTTCCTACCTTCTACGAGCAGTACTTC. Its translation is CASSLLPTFYEQYF. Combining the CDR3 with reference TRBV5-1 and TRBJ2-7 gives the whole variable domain KAGVTQTPRYLIKTRGQQVTLSCSPISGHRSVSWYQQTPGQGLQFLFEYFSETQRNKGNFPGRFSGRQFSNSRSEMNVSTLELGDSALYLCASSLLPTFYEQYFGPGTRLTVT.

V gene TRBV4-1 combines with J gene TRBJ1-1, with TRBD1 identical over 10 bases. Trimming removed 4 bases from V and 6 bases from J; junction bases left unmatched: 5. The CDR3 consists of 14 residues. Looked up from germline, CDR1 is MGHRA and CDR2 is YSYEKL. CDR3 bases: TGCGCCAGCAGCCCCCGGGACAGGGGCCCTGAAGCTTTCTTT. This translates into CASSPRDRGPEAFF.

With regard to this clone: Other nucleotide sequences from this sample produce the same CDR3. CDR3 residues: CASSLTGSYNEQFF. CDR3 DNA: TGCGCCAGCAGCTTGACAGGATCCTACAATGAGCAGTTCTTC. The V and J genes are TRBV5-1 and TRBJ2-1, with D perhaps matching TRBD1 (5 bases). CDR3 length: 14 amino acids. Germline CDR1 is SGHRS and CDR2 is YFSETQ. Trimming took 1 base from V and 1 from J, leaving 6 bases between them. Supplemented by reference TRBV5-1 and TRBJ2-1, the full variable domain reads KAGVTQTPRYLIKTRGQQVTLSCSPISGHRSVSWYQQTPGQGLQFLFEYFSETQRNKGNFPGRFSGRQFSNSRSEMNVSTLELGDSALYLCASSLTGSYNEQFFGPGTRLTVL.

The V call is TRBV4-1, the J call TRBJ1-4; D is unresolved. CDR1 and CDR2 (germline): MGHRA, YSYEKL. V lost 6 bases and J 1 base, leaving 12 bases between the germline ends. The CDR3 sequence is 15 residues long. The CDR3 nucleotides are TGCGCCAGCAGTTACGGACTTTTAACTAATGAAAAACTGTTTTTT. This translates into CASSYGLLTNEKLFF.

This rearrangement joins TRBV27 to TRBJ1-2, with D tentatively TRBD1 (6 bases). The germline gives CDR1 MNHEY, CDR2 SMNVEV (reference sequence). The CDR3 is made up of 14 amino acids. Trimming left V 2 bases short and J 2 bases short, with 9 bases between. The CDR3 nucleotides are TGTGCCAGCAGTTTAGGGACAACCAACTATGGCTACACCTTC. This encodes CASSLGTTNYGYTF.

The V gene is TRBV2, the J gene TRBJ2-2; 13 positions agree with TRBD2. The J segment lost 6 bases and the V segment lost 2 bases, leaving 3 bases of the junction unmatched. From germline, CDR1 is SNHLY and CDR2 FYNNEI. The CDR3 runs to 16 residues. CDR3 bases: TGTGCCAGCAGTGAACGGACTAGCGGGGGCTCCGGGGAGCTGTTTTTT. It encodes CASSERTSGGSGELFF. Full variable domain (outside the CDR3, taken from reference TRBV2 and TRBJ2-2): EPEVTQTPSHQVTQMGQEVILRCVPISNHLYFYWYRQILGQKVEFLVSFYNNEISEKSEIFDDQFSVERPDGSNFTLKIRSTKLEDSAMYFCASSERTSGGSGELFFGEGSRLTVL.

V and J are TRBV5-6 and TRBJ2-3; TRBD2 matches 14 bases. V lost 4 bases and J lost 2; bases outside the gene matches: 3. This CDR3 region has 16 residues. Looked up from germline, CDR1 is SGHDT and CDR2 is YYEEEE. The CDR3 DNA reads TGTGCCAGCAGCCGGACTAGCGGGGGGAACACAGATACGCAGTATTTT. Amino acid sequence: CASSRTSGGNTDTQYF.

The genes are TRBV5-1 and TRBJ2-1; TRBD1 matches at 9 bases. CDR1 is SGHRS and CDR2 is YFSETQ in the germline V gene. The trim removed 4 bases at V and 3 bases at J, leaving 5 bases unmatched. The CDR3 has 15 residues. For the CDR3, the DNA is TGCGCCAGCAGCCTACGGACAGGGGACTACAATGAGCAGTTCTTC. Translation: CASSLRTGDYNEQFF. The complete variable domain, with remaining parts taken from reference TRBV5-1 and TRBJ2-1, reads KAGVTQTPRYLIKTRGQQVTLSCSPISGHRSVSWYQQTPGQGLQFLFEYFSETQRNKGNFPGRFSGRQFSNSRSEMNVSTLELGDSALYLCASSLRTGDYNEQFFGPGTRLTVL.

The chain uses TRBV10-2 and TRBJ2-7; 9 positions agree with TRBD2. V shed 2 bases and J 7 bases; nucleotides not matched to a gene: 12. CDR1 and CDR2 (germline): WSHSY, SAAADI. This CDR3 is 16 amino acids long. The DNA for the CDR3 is TGCGCCAGCAGTGAGATCGTGGTAGCGGGGGAGGGGGAGCAGTACTTC. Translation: CASSEIVVAGEGEQYF.

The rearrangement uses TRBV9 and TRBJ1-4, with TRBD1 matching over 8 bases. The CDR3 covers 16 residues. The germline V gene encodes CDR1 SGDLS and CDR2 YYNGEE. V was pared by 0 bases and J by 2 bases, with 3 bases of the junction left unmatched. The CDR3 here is CASSVAGTGTNEKLFF. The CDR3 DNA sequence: TGTGCCAGCAGCGTAGCCGGGACAGGCACTAATGAAAAACTGTTTTTT.

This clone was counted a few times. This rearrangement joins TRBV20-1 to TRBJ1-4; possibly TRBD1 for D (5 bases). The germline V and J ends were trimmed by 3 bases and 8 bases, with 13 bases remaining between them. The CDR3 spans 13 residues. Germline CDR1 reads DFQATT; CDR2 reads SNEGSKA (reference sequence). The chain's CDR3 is CSASRSGREKLFF. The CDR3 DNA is TGCAGTGCTAGTCGGTCAGGGCGAGAAAAACTGTTTTTT.

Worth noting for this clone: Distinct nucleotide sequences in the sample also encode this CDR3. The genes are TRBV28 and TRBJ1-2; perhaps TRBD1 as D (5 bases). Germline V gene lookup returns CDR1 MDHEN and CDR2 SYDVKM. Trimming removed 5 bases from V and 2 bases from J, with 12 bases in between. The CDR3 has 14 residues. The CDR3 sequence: CASSPLTGNYGYTF. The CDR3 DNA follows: TGTGCCAGCAGTCCCCTAACAGGCAACTATGGCTACACCTTC.